This TCR beta chain was sequenced in a study of post-analysis software for immune sequencing data. Across the whole study: The cohort encompassed relapsing-remitting, secondary progressive and progressive-relapsing multiple sclerosis disease courses.

The CDR3 sequence is 14 residues long. V was cut by 6 bases and J by 2 bases, with 13 bases left in between. Points from the study as a whole: The F measure placed samples prepared in the same batch into strongly shared clusters. About five TRBV segments, including TRBV5-6, TRBV5-1 and TRBV20-1, were more frequent in patients than controls. In multiple sclerosis, normalized Chao1 diversity was significantly below that of controls.

Incorporated into the TCR beta cDNA libraries were unique molecular identifiers, which served to reduce PCR and sequencing biases. TCRdb used MiXCR to reprocess the PCR reads, holding one entry per CDR3 protein. The sample contains approximately 630,000 distinct CDR3 sequences, roughly three fifths of which appear only once. Worth noting for this clonotype: The antigen is not known.

The sequencing input was blood. This TCR was sampled from a girl aged 2 to 9 with multiple sclerosis. The rearrangement uses TRBV12-3 or TRBV12-4 and TRBJ1-2; no definite D call. The CDR3 loop is CASRRPDGNYGYTF. CDR3 in DNA: TGTGCCAGCAGGAGACCGGACGGGAACTATGGCTACACCTTC.